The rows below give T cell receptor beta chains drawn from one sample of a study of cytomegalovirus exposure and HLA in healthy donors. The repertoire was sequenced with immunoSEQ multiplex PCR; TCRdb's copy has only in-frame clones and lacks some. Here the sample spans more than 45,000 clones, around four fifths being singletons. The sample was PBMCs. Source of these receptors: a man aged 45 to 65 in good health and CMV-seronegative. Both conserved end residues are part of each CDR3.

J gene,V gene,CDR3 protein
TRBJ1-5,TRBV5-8,CASSVGVQGVSEPQHF
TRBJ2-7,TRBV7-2,CASSLEQSSYEQYF
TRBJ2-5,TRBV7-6,CASSLGQGVKVTQYF
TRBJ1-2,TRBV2,CASSRRDGYTF
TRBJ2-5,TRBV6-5,CASSYMGPQETQYF
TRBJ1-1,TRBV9,CASSAAGGSTEAFF
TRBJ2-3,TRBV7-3,CASSLKASGYTDTQYF
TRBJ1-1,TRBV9,CASSPGTGGEAFF
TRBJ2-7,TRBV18,CASSPPQGPTYEQYF
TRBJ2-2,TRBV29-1,CSVEGQRNAGELFF
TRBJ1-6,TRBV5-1,CASSLRGQGAENSPLHF
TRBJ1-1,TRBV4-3,CASSQGDRAGGTEAFF
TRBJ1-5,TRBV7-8,CASSSLDTRGAKHF
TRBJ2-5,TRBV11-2,CASSLGQAQYF
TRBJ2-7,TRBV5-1,CASSFGTGSYEQYF
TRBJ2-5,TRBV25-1,CASSTLTSGGLQETQYF
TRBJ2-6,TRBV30,CAWSSGSGANVLTF
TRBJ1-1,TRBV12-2,CASRLWQVNTEAFF
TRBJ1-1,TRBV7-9,CASSYRQGARTEAFF
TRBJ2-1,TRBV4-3,CASSQDVGRVRPSYNEQFF
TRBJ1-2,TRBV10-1,CASSEGQGVFGYTF
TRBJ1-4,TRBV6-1,CASSPDRGTNEKLFF
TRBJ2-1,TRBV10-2,CASTPVAGGNYNEQFF
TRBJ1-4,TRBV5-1,CASSLDRGVEKLFF
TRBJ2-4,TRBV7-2,CASSLDGGNIQYF
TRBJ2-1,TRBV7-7,CASSSSPGQGVNEQFF
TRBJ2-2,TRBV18,CASSPASRAPTTGELFF
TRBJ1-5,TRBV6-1,CASGQNNQPQHF
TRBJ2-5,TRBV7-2,CASTLAGGPQETQYF
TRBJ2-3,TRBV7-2,CASSPGLAGWGTDTQYF
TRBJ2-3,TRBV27,CASSLQGPDTQYF
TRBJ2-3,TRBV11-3,CASSLVSTDTQYF
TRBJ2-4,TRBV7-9,CASSPLAENIQYF
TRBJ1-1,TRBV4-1,CASSQVFSNTEAFF
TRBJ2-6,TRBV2,CASKREAGANVLTF
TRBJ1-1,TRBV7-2,CASSQGNTEAFF
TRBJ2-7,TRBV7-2,CASRAGGPYEQYF
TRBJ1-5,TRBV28,CASSYAGTNQPQHF
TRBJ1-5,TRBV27,CASTSGGVGINQPQHF
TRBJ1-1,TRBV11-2,CASSLGGGANTEAFF
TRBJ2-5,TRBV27,CASSHKETQYF
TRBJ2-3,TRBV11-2,CASSLGRGGNTDTQYF
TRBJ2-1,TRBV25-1,CASSKGASYNEQFF
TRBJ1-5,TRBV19,CASSRGQVYSNQPQHF